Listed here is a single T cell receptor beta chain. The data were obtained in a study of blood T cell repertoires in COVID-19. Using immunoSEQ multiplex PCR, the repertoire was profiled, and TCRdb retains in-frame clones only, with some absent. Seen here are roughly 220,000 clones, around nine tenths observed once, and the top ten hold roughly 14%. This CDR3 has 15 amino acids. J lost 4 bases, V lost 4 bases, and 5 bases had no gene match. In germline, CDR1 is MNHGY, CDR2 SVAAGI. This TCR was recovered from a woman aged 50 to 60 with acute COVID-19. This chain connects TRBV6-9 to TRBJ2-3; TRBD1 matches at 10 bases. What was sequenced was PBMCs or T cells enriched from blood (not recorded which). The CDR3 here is CASSFPGQGSDTQYF. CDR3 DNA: TGTGCCAGCAGTTTTCCGGGACAGGGGTCAGATACGCAGTATTTT.